The T cell receptor (beta chain) under discussion was sequenced for a study of shared clonotypes between healthy human individuals. The investigators split CD4+ cells into a CD45RA+ naive subset and a CD45RA-negative memory subset. Per the germline V gene, CDR1 is LNHDA and CDR2 is SQIVND (reference sequence). The length of the CDR3 is 14 residues. J gave up 2 bases and V 4 bases, and 1 base lay outside the gene matches. TCRdb's table, derived via immunoSEQ multiplex PCR, lists solely in-frame clones and lacks some. The data show around 700,000 clones, around 73% seen once. The J gene is TRBJ2-7, the V gene TRBV19, with 11 bases lining up with TRBD1. The clonotype comes from a woman in her twenties or thirties in good health. The material sequenced was memory CD4+ T cells sorted from blood. Specified subset: CD45RA-negative fraction. CDR3 loop: CASSTGQGAYEQYF. The CDR3 DNA reads TGTGCCAGTAGTACGGGACAGGGGGCCTACGAGCAGTACTTC.